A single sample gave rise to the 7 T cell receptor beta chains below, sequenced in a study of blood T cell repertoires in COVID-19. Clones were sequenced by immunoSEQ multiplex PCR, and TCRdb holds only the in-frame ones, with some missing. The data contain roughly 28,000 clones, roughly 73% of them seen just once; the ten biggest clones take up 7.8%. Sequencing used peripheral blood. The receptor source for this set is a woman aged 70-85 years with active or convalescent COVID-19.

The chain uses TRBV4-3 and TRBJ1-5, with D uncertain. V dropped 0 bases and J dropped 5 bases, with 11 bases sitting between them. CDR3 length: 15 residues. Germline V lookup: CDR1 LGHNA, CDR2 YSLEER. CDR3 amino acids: CASSQDATTYQPQHF. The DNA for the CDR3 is TGCGCCAGCAGCCAAGATGCGACGACATATCAGCCCCAGCATTTT.

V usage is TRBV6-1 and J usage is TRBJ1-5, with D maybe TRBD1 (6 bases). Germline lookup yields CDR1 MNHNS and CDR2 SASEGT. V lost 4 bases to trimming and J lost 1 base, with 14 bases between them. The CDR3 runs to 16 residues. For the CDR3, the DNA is TGTGCCAGCAGTGTCGATGGGGGGGCGAGCAATCAGCCCCAGCATTTT. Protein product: CASSVDGGASNQPQHF.

CDR3 coding DNA: TGTGCCAGCTCACCAAACGGACAGGGGACCGGGGAGCTGTTTTTT. Translating it yields CASSPNGQGTGELFF. V usage is TRBV18 and J usage is TRBJ2-2, with 9 positions matching TRBD1. CDR1 and CDR2 from the germline V gene are KGHSH and LQKENI. Trimming took 2 bases from V and 5 from J; bases not matched to a gene: 3. CDR3 length: 15 residues.

The CDR3 bases are TGTGCCAGCAGTGAATTAACGAACACCGGGGAGCTGTTTTTT. It yields the protein CASSELTNTGELFF. The chain is built from TRBV6-4 and TRBJ2-2; no reliable D call. V lost 3 bases and J lost 0, with 5 bases in between. The CDR3 is made up of 14 amino acids. Germline CDR1 is MRHNA and CDR2 is SNTAGT.

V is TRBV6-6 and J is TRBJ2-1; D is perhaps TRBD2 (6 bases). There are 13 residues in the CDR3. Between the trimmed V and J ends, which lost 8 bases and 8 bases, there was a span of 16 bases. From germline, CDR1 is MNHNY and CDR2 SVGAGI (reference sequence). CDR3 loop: CASRDSSIYEQFF. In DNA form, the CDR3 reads TGTGCCAGCCGGGACTCTAGTATCTATGAGCAGTTCTTC.

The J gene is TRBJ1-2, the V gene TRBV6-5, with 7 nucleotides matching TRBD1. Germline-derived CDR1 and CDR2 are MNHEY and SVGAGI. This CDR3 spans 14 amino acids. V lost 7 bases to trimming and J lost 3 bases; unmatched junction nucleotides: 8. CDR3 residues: CASKGAGSYYGYTF. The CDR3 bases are TGTGCCAGCAAGGGGGCAGGGTCGTACTATGGCTACACCTTC.

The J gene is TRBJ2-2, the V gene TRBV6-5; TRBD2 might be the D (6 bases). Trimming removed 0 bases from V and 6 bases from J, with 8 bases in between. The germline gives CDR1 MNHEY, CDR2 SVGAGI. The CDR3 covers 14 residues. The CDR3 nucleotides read TGTGCCAGCAGTTACTCTGGAGGGGCCGGGGAGCTGTTTTTT. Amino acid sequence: CASSYSGGAGELFF.